The 5 T cell receptor beta chains below were found in one sample sequenced in a study of early T cells in non-severe SARS-CoV-2 infection. TCRdb independently ran MiXCR on the 5' RACE reads; one entry per CDR3 protein. Among about 40,000 distinct CDR3 sequences listed, around 4.5% were seen once. Input material: whole blood. These TCRs come from an adult who was a healthcare worker with PCR-confirmed SARS-CoV-2 infection or an uninfected control (not recorded which).

This clonotype was recorded many times. The gene calls are TRBV20-1 and TRBJ1-1, with D hard to call. Trimming left V 0 bases short and J 2 bases short, with 1 base between. The CDR3 runs to 11 residues. Germline V gene sequence: CDR1 DFQATT, CDR2 SNEGSKA (reference sequence). The CDR3 reads CSARENTEAFF. In DNA, the CDR3 is TGCAGTGCTAGAGAAAACACTGAAGCTTTCTTT.

This clonotype turned up a few times. The chain links TRBV20-1 to TRBJ2-1; 11 bases map to TRBD1. CDR3 length: 15 amino acids. Per germline, CDR1 DFQATT and CDR2 SNEGSKA (reference sequence). V lost 1 base to trimming and J lost 7 bases; unmatched junction nucleotides: 6. The CDR3 DNA follows: TGCAGTGCTAGAGTACGGGACAGGGGGAAGAATGAGCAGTTCTTC. Translated, it gives CSARVRDRGKNEQFF.

This chain connects TRBV7-2 to TRBJ1-1, with no clear D. Germline CDR1 SGHTA, CDR2 FQGNSA. The CDR3 covers 13 residues. The germline V and J ends were trimmed by 0 bases and 7 bases, with 9 bases remaining between them. CDR3 coding DNA: TGTGCCAGCAGCTTAGCTAGTCTCAGTGAAGCTTTCTTT. Protein product: CASSLASLSEAFF.

This clonotype was picked up a small number of times. This chain links TRBV14 with TRBJ2-7; D is undetermined. Germline lookup yields CDR1 SGHDN and CDR2 FVKESK. CDR3 length equals 12 residues. V was pared by 6 bases and J by 3 bases, with 9 bases between. CDR3 sequence reads: CASSGRSYEQYF. CDR3 nucleotide sequence: TGTGCCAGCAGTGGACGGAGCTACGAGCAGTACTTC.

This clonotype was seen ten or more times. The chain uses TRBV5-1 and TRBJ1-3; no clear D. Germline lookup yields CDR1 SGHRS and CDR2 YFSETQ. The CDR3 contains 15 residues. With 1 base removed from V and 4 bases from J, the gap between germline ends came to 12 bases. This CDR3 reads CASSLWPGGGNTIYF. CDR3 nucleotide sequence: TGCGCCAGCAGCTTGTGGCCGGGAGGGGGAAACACCATATATTTT.